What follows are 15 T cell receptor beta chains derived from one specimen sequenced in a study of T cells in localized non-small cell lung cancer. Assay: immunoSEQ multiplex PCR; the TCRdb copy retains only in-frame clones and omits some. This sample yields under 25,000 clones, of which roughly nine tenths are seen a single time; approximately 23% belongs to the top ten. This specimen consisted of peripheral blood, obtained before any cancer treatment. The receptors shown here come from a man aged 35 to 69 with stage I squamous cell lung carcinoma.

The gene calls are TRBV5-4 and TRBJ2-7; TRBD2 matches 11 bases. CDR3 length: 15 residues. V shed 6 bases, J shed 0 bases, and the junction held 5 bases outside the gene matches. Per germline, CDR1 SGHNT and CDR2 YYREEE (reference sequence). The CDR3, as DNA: TGTGCCAGCATGCCGGGACTAGCGGACTCCTACGAGCAGTACTTC. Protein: CASMPGLADSYEQYF.

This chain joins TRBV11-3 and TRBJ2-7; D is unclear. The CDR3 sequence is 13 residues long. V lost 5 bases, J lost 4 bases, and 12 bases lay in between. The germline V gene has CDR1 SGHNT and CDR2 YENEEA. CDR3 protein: CASSRDNNYEQYF. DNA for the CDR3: TGTGCCAGCAGCAGAGACAATAATTACGAGCAGTACTTC.

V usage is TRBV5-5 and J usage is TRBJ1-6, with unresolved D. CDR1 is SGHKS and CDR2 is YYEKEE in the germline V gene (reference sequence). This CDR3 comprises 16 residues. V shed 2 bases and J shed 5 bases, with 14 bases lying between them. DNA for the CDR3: TGTGCCAGCAGCTTAAAAGGGAATCGGGATAATTCACCCCTCCACTTT. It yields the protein CASSLKGNRDNSPLHF.

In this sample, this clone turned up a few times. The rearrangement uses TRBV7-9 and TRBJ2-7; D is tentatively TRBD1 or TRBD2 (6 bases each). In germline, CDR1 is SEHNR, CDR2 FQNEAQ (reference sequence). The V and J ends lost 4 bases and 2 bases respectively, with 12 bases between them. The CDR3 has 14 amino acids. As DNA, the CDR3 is TGTGCCAGCAGCTCCCGGGGGCTTCCCTACGAGCAGTACTTC. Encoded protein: CASSSRGLPYEQYF.

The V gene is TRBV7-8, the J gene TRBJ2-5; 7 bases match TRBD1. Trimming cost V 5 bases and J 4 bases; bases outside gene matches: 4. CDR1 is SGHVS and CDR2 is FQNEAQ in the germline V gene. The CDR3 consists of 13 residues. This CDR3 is CASSKTGRETQYF. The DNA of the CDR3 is TGTGCCAGCAGCAAGACAGGGAGAGAGACCCAGTACTTC.

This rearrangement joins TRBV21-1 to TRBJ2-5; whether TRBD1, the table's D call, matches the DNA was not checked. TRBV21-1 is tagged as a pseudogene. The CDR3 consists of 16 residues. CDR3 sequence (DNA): TGTGCCAGCAGCACCTCTGACAGGGGGCATCAAGAGACCCAGTACTTC. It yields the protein CASSTSDRGHQETQYF.

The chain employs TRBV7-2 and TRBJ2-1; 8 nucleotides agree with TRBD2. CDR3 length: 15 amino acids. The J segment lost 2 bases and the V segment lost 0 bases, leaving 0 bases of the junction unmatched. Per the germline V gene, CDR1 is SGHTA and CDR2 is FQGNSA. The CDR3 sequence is CASSLATSAYNEQFF. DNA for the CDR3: TGTGCCAGCAGCTTAGCGACTAGCGCCTACAATGAGCAGTTCTTC.

The CDR3 sequence is CASSNGATNEKLFF. CDR3 in DNA: TGTGCCAGCAGCAACGGGGCAACTAATGAAAAACTGTTTTTT. This rearrangement joins TRBV5-4 to TRBJ1-4, with D unclear. CDR1 and CDR2 from the germline V gene are SGHNT and YYREEE (reference sequence). The ends were cut back, 4 bases at V and 0 bases at J, with 7 bases in the middle. The CDR3 extends over 14 amino acids.

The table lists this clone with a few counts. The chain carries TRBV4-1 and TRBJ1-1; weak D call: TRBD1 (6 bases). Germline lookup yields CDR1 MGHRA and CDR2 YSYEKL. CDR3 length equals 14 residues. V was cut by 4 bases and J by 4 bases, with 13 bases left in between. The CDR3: CASSPREGGTEAFF. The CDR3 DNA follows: TGCGCCAGCAGCCCCAGGGAGGGGGGCACTGAAGCTTTCTTT.

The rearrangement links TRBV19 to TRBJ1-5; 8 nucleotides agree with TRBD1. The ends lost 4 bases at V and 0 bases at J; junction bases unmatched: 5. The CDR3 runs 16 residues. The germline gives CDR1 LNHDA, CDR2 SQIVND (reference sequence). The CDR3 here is CASSRTGIYSNQPQHF. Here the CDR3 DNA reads TGTGCCAGTAGTAGGACAGGGATTTATAGCAATCAGCCCCAGCATTTT.

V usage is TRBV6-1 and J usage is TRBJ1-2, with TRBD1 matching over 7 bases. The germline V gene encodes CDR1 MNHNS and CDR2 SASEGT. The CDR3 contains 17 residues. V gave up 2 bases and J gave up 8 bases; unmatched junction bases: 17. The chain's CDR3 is CASSETSPGQSLRGYTF. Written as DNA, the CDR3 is TGTGCCAGCAGTGAAACAAGTCCGGGACAGAGTTTACGCGGCTACACCTTC.

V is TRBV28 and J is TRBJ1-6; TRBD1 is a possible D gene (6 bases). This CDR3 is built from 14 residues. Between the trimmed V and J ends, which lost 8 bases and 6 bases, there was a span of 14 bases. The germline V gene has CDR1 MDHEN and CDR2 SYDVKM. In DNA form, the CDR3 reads TGTGCCAGCCAGGGGCCTCACACTAATTCACCCCTCCACTTT. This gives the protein CASQGPHTNSPLHF. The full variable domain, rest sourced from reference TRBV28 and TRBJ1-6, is DVKVTQSSRYLVKRTGEKVFLECVQDMDHENMFWYRQDPGLGLRLIYFSYDVKMKEKGDIPEGYSVSREKKERFSLILESASTNQTSMYLCASQGPHTNSPLHFGNGTRLTVT.

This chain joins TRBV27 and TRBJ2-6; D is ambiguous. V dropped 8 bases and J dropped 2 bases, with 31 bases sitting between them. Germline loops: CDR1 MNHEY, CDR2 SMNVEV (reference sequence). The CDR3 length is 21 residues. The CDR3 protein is CASGRKNRYPRASTGANVLTF. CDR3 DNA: TGTGCCAGCGGCCGAAAAAATCGTTATCCAAGGGCTTCGACTGGGGCCAACGTCCTGACTTTC.

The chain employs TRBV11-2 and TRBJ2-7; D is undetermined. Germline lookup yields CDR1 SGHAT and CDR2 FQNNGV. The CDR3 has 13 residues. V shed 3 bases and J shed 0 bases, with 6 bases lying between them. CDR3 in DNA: TGTGCCAGCAGCTTTACGACCTCCTACGAGCAGTACTTC. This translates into CASSFTTSYEQYF. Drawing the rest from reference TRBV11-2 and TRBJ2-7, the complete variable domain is EAGVAQSPRYKIIEKRQSVAFWCNPISGHATLYWYQQILGQGPKLLIQFQNNGVVDDSQLPKDRFSAERLKGVDSTLKIQPAKLEDSAVYLCASSFTTSYEQYFGPGTRLTVT.

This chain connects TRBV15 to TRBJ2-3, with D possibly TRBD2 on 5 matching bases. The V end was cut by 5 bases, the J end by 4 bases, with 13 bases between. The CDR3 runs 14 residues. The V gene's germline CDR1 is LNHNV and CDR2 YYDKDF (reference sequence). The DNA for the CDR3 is TGTGCCACCAGCGCGGGCTGGGATCCAGATACGCAGTATTTT. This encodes CATSAGWDPDTQYF.